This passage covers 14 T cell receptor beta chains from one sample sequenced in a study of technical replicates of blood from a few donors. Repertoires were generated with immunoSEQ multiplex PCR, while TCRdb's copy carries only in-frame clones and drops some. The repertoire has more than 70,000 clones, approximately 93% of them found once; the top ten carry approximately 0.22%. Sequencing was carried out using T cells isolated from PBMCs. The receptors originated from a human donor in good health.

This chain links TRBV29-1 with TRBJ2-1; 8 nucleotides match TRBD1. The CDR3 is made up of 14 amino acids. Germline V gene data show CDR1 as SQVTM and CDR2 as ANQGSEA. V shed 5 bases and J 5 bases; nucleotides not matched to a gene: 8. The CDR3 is CSVPDRGPHNEQFF. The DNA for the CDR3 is TGCAGCGTTCCTGACAGGGGACCCCACAATGAGCAGTTCTTC.

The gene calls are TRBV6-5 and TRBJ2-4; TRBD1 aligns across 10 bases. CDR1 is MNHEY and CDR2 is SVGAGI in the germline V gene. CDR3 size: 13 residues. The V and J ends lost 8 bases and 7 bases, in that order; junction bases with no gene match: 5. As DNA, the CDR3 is TGTGCCAGCGACGGGACAGGGGTGAACATTCAGTACTTC. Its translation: CASDGTGVNIQYF.

The CDR3 DNA sequence: TGTGCCAGCAGGAGGGACAGTACCCTGGCTTTGGGATGGCCCCAGCATTTT. It codes for CASRRDSTLALGWPQHF. The chain employs TRBV28 and TRBJ1-5; 7 nucleotides align to TRBD1. This CDR3 region has 17 residues. Germline CDR1 reads MDHEN; CDR2 reads SYDVKM. Trimming took 6 bases from V and 9 from J; bases not matched to a gene: 20.

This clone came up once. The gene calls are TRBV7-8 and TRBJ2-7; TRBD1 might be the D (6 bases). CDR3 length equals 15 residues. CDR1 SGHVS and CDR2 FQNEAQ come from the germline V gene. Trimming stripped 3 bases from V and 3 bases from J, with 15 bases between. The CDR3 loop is CASSFPQGSGYEQYF. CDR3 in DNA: TGTGCCAGCAGCTTTCCCCAGGGGTCGGGCTACGAGCAGTACTTC.

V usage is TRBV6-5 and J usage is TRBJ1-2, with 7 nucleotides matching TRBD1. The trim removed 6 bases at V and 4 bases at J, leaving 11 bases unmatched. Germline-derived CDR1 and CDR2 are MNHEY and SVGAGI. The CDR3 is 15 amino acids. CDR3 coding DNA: TGTGCCAGCAGCTCCGGGGACAGTCTTTCCTATGGCTACACCTTC. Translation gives CASSSGDSLSYGYTF.

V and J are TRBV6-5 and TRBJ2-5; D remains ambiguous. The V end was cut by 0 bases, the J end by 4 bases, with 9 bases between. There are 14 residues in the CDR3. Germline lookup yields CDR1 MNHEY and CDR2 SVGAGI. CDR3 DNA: TGTGCCAGCAGTTACTCATCGGTTAGAGAGACCCAGTACTTC. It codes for CASSYSSVRETQYF.

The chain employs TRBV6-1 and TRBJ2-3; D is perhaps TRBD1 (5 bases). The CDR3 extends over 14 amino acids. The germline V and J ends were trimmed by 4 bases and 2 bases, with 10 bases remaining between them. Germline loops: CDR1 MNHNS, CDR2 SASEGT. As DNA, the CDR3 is TGTGCCAGCAGTGGGGCAGGACACACAGATACGCAGTATTTT. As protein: CASSGAGHTDTQYF.

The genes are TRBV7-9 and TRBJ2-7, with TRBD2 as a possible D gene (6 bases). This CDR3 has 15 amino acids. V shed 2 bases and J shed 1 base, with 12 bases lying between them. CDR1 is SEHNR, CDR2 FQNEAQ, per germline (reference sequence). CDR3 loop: CASSLMSGESYEQYF. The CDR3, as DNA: TGTGCCAGCAGCTTAATGTCGGGAGAGTCCTACGAGCAGTACTTC.

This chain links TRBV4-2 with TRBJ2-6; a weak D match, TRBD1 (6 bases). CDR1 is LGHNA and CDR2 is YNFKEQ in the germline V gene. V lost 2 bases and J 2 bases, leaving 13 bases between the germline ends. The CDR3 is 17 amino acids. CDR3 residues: CASSQLQGDTGANVLTF. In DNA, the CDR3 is TGTGCCAGCAGCCAATTACAGGGAGATACTGGGGCCAACGTCCTGACTTTC.

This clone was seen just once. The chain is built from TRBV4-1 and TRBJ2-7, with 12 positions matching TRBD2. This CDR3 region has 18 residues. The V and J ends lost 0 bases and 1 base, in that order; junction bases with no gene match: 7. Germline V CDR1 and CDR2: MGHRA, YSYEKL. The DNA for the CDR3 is TGCGCCAGCAGCCAAGAACGGGCTAGCGGGGGGGGTTCCTACGAGCAGTACTTC. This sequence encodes CASSQERASGGGSYEQYF.

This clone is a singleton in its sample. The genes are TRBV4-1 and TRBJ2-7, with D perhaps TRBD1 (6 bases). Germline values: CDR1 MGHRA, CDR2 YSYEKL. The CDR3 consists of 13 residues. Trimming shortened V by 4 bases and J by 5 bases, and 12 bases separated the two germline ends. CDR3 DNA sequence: TGCGCCAGCAGCCTAGGGGGTGGGGACGAGCAGTACTTC. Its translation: CASSLGGGDEQYF.

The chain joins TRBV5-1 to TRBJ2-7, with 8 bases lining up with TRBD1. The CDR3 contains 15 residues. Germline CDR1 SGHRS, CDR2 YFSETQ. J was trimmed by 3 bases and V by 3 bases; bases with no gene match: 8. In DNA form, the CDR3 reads TGCGCCAGCAGCTCACGACAGGGGACGAGCTACGAGCAGTACTTC. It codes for CASSSRQGTSYEQYF.

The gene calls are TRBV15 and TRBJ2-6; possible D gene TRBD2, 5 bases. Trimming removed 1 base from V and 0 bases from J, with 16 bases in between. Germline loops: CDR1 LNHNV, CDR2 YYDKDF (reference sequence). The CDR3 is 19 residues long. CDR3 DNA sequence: TGTGCCACCAGCAGAGCACGGACTCCATGGAGCTCTGGGGCCAACGTCCTGACTTTC. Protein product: CATSRARTPWSSGANVLTF.

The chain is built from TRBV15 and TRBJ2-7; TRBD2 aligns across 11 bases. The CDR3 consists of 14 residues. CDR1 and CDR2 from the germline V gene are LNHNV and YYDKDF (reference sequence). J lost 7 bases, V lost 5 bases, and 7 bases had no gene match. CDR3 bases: TGTGCCACCAGCGGTAGCGGGGGGGGATTTGAGCAGTACTTC. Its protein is CATSGSGGGFEQYF.